A selection of T cell receptor beta chains follows, all from one sample in a study of human T cells and chemical hapten exposure. From the RACE reads, TCRdb called clonotypes with MiXCR, one entry per CDR3 protein. The repertoire holds a few hundred thousand distinct CDR3 sequences, with over 6% as singletons. The material was whole blood, obtained in connection with sensitization to the hapten diphenylcyclopropenone (DPC). The source is a woman between 18 and 29 years old with alopecia areata. Some clones in this sample may be carry-over from other donors' samples. The CDR3 runs from the conserved cysteine through the conserved F or W. D genes are given only for firm matches. Clone sizes are given selectively: once, few, many, or a class where the clone is expanded.

>TRBJ1-1|NA|TRBV20-1|many|15
TGCAGTGCTAGAGCGGGCAGGGAGGGTGTGACTGAAGCTTTCTTT
CSARAGREGVTEAFF
>TRBJ1-2|NA|TRBV5-5|many|13
TGTGCCAGCAGCTTGGCCTGGGTTGATGGCTACACCTTC
CASSLAWVDGYTF
>TRBJ2-3|NA|TRBV24-1|few|16
TGTGCCACCAGTGACGAGGGTAGTGGAGCGGCAGATACGCAGTATTTT
CATSDEGSGAADTQYF
>TRBJ1-1|NA|TRBV6-5|many|14
TGTGCCAGCTCCTTTGTGGTGGCGGGCACTGAAGCTTTCTTT
CASSFVVAGTEAFF
>TRBJ1-2|NA|TRBV5-1|many|13
TGCGCCAGCAGCTTGGCCCAGGACTATGGCTACACCTTC
CASSLAQDYGYTF
>TRBJ2-7|NA|TRBV12-3/TRBV12-4|many|15
TGTGCCAGCAGTTTTCGGGGCACCGGTGGGGTCGGGCAGTACTTC
CASSFRGTGGVGQYF
>TRBJ1-1|TRBD1|TRBV7-3|NA|13
TGTGCCAGCAGCTCGTTTACAGGGGATGAAGCTTTCTTT
CASSSFTGDEAFF
>TRBJ2-3|TRBD2|TRBV20-1|many|16
TGCAGTGCTAGAAGGGGAGGGGCGCTGAGCACAGATACGCAGTATTTT
CSARRGGALSTDTQYF
>TRBJ2-1|NA|TRBV3-1|NA|16
TGTGCCAGCAGCCAAGTTGGCGCGAGCTCCTACAATGAGCAGTTCTTC
CASSQVGASSYNEQFF
>TRBJ1-3|TRBD1|TRBV28|many|18
TGTGCCAGCAGTTCCGAATTTCAGGGGGATCCCTCCAGAAACACCATATATTTT
CASSSEFQGDPSRNTIYF
>TRBJ2-7|TRBD1|TRBV6-5|NA|14
TGTGCCAGCAGTTCACAGGGGGCTCAGGACGAGCAGTACTTC
CASSSQGAQDEQYF